This T cell receptor (beta chain) was identified in a study of T cell responses to AZD1222 COVID-19 vaccine. Findings of the study overall: No day 14 peak samples; only post-peak repertoires were characterized. Mostly white British, mostly female donors; authors suggested clonal diversity may be underestimated.

The CDR3 length is 11 residues. Looked up from germline, CDR1 is ENHRY and CDR2 is SYGVKD. Trimming removed 4 bases from V and 4 bases from J, with 4 bases in between. Sequenced by immunoSEQ multiplex PCR; TCRdb stores in-frame clones only, minus some. This sample has around 80,000 clones; about 82% occur once, and the top ten carry 8.7%. On this clone: No antigen is known for it.

The chain couples TRBV10-3 to TRBJ1-1; no clear D gene. The sequences come from peripheral blood, collected on day 0 of AZD1222 vaccination. This clonotype originated in an adult in good health. The CDR3 here is CAISGFTEAFF. The CDR3 DNA follows: TGTGCCATCAGTGGTTTCACTGAAGCTTTCTTT.